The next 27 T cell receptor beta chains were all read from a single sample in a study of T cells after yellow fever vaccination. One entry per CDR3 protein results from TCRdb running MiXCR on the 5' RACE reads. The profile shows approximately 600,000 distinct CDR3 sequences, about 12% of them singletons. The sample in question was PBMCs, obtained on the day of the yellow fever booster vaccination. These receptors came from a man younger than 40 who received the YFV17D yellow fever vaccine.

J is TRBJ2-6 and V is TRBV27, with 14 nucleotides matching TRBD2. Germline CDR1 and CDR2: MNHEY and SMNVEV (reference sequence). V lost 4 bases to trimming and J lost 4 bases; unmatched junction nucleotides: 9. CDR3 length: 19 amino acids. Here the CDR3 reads CASSSPGLAGVRGANVLTF. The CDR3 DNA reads TGTGCCAGCAGTTCCCCGGGACTAGCGGGAGTAAGAGGGGCCAACGTCCTGACTTTC.

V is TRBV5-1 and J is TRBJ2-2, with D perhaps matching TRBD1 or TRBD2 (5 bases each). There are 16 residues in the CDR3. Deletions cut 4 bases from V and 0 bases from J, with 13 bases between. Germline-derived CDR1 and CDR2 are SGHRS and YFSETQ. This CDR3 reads CASSQGDGSNTGELFF. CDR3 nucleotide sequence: TGCGCCAGCAGCCAAGGGGACGGATCGAACACCGGGGAGCTGTTTTTT. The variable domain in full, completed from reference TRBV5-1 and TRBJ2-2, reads KAGVTQTPRYLIKTRGQQVTLSCSPISGHRSVSWYQQTPGQGLQFLFEYFSETQRNKGNFPGRFSGRQFSNSRSEMNVSTLELGDSALYLCASSQGDGSNTGELFFGEGSRLTVL.

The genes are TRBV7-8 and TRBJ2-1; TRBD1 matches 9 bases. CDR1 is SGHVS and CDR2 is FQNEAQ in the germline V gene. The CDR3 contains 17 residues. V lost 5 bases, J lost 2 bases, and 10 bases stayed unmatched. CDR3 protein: CASSPNYRDRAYNEQFF. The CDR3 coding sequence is TGTGCCAGCAGCCCTAATTACCGGGACAGGGCCTACAATGAGCAGTTCTTC.

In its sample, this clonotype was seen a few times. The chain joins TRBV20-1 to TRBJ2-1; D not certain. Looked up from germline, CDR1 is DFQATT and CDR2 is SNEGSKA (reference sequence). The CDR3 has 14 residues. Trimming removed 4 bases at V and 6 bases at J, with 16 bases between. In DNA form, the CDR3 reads TGCAGTGCTACAACATCTAGAAGTGGCAATGAGCAGTTCTTC. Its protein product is CSATTSRSGNEQFF.

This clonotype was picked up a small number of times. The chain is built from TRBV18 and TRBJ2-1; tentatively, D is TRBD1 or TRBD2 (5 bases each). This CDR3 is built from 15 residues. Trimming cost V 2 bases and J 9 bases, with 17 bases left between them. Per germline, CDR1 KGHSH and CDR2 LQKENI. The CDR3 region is CASSPSGQGIGEQFF. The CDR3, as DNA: TGTGCCAGCTCACCATCGGGGCAGGGAATTGGTGAGCAGTTCTTC.

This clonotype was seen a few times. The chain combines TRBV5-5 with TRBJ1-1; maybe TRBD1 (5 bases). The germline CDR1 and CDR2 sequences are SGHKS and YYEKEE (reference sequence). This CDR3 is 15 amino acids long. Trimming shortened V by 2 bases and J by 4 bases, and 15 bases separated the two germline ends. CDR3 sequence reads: CASSFYGGKVTEAFF. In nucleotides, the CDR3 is TGTGCCAGCAGCTTTTACGGGGGGAAGGTCACTGAAGCTTTCTTT.

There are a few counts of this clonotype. CDR3 in DNA: TGTGCCACCAGTGACGCCGGGAAGCGGGAGCAGTTCTTC. Its translation is CATSDAGKREQFF. The chain couples TRBV24-1 to TRBJ2-1; D may be TRBD2 (5 bases). Looked up from germline, CDR1 is KGHDR and CDR2 is SFDVKD. The V end lost 4 bases, the J end lost 10 bases, and 13 bases lay between the germline ends. This CDR3 spans 13 amino acids.

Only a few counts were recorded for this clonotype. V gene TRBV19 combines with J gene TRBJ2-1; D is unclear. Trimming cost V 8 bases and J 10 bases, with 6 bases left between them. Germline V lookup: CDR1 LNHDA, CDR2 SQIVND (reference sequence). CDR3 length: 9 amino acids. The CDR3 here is CASGPEQFF. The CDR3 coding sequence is TGTGCCAGTGGTCCAGAGCAGTTCTTC.

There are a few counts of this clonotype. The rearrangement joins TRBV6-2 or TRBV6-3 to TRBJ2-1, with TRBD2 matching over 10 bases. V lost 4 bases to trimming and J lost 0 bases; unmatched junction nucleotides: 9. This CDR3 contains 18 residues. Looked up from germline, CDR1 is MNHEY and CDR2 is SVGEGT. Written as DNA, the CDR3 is TGTGCCAGCAGTTCGACTAGCGGGTATCACCGCTCCTACAATGAGCAGTTCTTC. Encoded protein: CASSSTSGYHRSYNEQFF.

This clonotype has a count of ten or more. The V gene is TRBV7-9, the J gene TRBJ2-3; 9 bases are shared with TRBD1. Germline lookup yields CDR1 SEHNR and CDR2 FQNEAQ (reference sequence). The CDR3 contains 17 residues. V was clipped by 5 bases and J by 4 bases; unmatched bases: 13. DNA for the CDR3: TGTGCCAGCAGCCTGGGGACAGGGATCGGGGCGGCAGATACGCAGTATTTT. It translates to CASSLGTGIGAADTQYF.

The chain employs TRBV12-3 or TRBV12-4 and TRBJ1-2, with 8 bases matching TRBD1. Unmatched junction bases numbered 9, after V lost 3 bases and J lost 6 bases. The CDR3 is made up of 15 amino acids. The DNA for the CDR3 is TGTGCCAGCAGTTTGTTCCCAGGGGGCGCGAATGGCTACACCTTC. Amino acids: CASSLFPGGANGYTF.

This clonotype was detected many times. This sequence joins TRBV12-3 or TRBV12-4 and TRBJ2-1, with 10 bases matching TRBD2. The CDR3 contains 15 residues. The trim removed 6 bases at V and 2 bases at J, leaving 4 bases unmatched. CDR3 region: CASRPGTSAYNEQFF. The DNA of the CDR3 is TGTGCCAGCAGACCCGGGACTAGCGCCTACAATGAGCAGTTCTTC.

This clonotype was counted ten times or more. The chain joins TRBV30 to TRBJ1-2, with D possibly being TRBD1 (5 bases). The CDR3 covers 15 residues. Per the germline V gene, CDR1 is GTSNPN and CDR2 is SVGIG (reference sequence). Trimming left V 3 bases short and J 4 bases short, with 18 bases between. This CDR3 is CAWSRLEGLGYGYTF. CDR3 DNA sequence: TGTGCCTGGAGCCGGCTGGAGGGGCTTGGCTATGGCTACACCTTC.

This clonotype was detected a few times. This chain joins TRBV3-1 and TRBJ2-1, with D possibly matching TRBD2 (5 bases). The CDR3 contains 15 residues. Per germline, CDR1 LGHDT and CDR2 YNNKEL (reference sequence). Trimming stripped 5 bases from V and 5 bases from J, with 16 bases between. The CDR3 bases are TGTGCCAGCAGCTCACTCCGGTGGGAGAACAATGAGCAGTTCTTC. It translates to CASSSLRWENNEQFF.

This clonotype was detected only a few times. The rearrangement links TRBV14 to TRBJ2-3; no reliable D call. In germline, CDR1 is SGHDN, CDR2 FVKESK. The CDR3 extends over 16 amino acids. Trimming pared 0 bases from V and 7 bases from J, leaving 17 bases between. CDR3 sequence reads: CASSQDPQGPRNTQYF. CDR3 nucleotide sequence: TGTGCCAGCAGCCAAGATCCCCAAGGTCCGCGGAATACGCAGTATTTT.

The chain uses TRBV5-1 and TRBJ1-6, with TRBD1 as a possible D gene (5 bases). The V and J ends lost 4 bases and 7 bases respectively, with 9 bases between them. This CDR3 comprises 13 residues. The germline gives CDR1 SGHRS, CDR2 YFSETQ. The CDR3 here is CASSGAENSPLHF. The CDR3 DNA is TGCGCCAGCAGCGGGGCAGAAAATTCACCCCTCCACTTT.

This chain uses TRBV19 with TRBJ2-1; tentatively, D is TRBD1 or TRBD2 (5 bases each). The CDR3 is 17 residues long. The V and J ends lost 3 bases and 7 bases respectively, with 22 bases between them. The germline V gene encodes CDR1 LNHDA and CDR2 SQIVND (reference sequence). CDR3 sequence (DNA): TGTGCCAGTAGTATCGGTGGGGGATTAGGGCCCCTTAATGAGCAGTTCTTC. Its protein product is CASSIGGGLGPLNEQFF.

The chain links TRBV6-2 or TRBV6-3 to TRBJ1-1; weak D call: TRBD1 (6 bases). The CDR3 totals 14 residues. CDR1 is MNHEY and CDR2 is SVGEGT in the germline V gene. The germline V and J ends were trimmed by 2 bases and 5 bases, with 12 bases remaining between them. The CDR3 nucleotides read TGTGCCAGCAGTTACATGGGGGCACGGACTGAAGCTTTCTTT. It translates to CASSYMGARTEAFF.

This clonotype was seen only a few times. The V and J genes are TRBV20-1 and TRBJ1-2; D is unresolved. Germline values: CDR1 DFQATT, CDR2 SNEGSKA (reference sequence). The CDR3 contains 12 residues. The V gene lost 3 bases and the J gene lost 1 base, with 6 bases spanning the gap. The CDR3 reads CSARNSNYGYTF. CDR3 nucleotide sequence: TGCAGTGCTAGGAATAGTAACTATGGCTACACCTTC.

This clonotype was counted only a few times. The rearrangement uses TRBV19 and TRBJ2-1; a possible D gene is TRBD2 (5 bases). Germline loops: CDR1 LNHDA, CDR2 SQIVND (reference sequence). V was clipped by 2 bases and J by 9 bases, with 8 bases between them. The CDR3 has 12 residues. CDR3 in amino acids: CASSILAGEQFF. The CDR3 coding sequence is TGTGCCAGTAGTATACTAGCTGGTGAGCAGTTCTTC.

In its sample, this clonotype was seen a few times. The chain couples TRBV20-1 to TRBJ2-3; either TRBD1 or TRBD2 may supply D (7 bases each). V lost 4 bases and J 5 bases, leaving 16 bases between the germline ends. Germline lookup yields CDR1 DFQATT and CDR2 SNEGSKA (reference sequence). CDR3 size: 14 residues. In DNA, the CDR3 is TGCAGTGCTAAGGTCCCAGGGGGGGGAGATACGCAGTATTTT. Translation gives CSAKVPGGGDTQYF.

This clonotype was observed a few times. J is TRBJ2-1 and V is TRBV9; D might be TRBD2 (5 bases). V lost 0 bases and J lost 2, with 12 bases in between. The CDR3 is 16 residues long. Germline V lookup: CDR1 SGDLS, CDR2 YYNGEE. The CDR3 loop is CASSVAELVTYNEQFF. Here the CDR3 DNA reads TGTGCCAGCAGCGTAGCTGAACTAGTCACCTACAATGAGCAGTTCTTC. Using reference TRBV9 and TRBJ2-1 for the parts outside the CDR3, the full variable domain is DSGVTQTPKHLITATGQRVTLRCSPRSGDLSVYWYQQSLDQGLQFLIQYYNGEERAKGNILERFSAQQFPDLHSELNLSSLELGDSALYFCASSVAELVTYNEQFFGPGTRLTVL.

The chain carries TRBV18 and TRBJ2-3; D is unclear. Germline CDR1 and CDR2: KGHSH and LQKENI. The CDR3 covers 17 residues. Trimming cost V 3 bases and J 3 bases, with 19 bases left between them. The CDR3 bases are TGTGCCAGCTCACCGTCGGAGTTGGCGGTTACAACAGATACGCAGTATTTT. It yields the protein CASSPSELAVTTDTQYF.

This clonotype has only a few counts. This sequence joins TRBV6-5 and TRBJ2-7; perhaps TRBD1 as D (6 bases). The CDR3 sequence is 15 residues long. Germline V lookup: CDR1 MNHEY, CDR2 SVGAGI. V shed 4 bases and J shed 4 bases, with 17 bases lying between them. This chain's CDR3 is CASSSMKGGEYEQYF. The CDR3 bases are TGTGCCAGCAGTTCAATGAAAGGGGGAGAGTACGAGCAGTACTTC.

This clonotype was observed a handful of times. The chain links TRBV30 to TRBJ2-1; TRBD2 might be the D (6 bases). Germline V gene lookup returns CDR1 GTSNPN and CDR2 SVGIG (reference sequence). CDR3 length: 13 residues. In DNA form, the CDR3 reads TGTGTCGCGGGGCTCCGGACGTACAATGAGCAGTTCTTC. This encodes CVAGLRTYNEQFF.

The CDR3 DNA sequence: TGCAGTGCCAATCCTGGGGACACTGAAGCTTTCTTT. It is translated as CSANPGDTEAFF. V usage is TRBV20-1 and J usage is TRBJ1-1; no reliable D call. The CDR3 covers 12 residues. Germline values: CDR1 DFQATT, CDR2 SNEGSKA (reference sequence). V lost 6 bases and J 3 bases, leaving 11 bases between the germline ends.

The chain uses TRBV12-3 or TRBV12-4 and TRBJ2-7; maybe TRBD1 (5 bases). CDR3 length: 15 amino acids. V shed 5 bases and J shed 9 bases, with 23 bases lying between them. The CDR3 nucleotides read TGTGCCAGCAGTCGACTCGCCTCCATCAGGGTCCCGCAGTACTTC. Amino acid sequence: CASSRLASIRVPQYF.